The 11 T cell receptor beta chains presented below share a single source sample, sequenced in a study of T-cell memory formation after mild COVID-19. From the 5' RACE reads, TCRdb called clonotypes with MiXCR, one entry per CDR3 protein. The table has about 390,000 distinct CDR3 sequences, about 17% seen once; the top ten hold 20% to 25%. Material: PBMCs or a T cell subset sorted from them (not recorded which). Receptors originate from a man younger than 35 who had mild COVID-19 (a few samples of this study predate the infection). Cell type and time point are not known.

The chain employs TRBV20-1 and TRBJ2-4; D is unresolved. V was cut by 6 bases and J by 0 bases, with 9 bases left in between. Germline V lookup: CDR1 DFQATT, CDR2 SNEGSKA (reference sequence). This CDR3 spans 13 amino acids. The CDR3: CSAAGLAKNIQYF. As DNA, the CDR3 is TGCAGTGCCGCCGGCCTAGCCAAAAACATTCAGTACTTC.

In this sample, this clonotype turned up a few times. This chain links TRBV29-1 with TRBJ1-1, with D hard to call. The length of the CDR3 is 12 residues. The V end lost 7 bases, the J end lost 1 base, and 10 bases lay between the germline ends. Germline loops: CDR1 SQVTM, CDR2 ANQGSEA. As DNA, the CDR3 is TGCAGCGCGCTCTACTCGAACACTGAAGCTTTCTTT. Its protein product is CSALYSNTEAFF.

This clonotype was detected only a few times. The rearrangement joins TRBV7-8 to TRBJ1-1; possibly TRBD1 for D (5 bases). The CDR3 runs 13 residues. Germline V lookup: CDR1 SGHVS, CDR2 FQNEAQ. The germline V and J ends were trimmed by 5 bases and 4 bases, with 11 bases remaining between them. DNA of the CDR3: TGTGCCAGCAGCCCATTAGGGGTCACTGAAGCTTTCTTT. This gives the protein CASSPLGVTEAFF.

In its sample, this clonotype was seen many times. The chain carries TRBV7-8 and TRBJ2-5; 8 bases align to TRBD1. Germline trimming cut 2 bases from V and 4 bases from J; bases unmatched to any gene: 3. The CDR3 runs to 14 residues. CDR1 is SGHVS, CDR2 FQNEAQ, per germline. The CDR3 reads CASSLTGGGETQYF. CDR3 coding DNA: TGTGCCAGCAGCTTAACAGGGGGAGGAGAGACCCAGTACTTC. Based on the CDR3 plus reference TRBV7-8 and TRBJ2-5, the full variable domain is GAGVSQSPRYKVAKRGQDVALRCDPISGHVSLFWYQQALGQGPEFLTYFQNEAQLDKSGLPSDRFFAERPEGSVSTLKIQRTQQEDSAVYLCASSLTGGGETQYFGPGTRLLVL.

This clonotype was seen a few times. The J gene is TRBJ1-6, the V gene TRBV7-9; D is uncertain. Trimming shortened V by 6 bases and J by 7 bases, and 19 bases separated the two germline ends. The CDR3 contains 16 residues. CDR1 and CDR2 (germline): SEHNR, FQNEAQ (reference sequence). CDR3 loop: CASSRTWASENSPLHF. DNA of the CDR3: TGTGCCAGCAGTCGAACCTGGGCCTCGGAAAATTCACCCCTCCACTTT.

CDR3 in DNA: TGCAGCGCCCAGGGGCGCCGAACCGGGGAGCTGTTTTTT. Its translation is CSAQGRRTGELFF. V is TRBV20-1 and J is TRBJ2-2; perhaps TRBD1 as D (6 bases). The CDR3 consists of 13 residues. Germline CDR1 reads DFQATT; CDR2 reads SNEGSKA (reference sequence).

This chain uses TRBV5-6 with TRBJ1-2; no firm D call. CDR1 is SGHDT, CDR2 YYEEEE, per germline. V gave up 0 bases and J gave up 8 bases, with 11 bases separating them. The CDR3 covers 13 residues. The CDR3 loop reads CASSLGDGNGYTF. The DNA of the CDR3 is TGTGCCAGCAGCTTGGGAGACGGAAACGGCTACACCTTC. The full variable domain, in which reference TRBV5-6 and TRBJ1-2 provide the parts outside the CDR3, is DAGVTQSPTHLIKTRGQQVTLRCSPKSGHDTVSWYQQALGQGPQFIFQYYEEEERQRGNFPDRFSGHQFPNYSSELNVNALLLGDSALYLCASSLGDGNGYTFGSGTRLTVV.

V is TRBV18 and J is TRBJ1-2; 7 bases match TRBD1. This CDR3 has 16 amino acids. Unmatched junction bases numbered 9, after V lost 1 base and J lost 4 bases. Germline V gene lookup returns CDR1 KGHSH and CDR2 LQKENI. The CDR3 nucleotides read TGTGCCAGCTCACCACAAGTGGGGGGACAGCTCTATGGCTACACCTTC. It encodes CASSPQVGGQLYGYTF.

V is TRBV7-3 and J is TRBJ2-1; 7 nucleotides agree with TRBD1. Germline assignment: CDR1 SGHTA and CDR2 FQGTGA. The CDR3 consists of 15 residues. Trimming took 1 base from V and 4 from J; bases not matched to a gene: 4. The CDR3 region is CASSLRQGLYNEQFF. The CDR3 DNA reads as TGTGCCAGCAGCTTAAGACAGGGTCTATACAATGAGCAGTTCTTC. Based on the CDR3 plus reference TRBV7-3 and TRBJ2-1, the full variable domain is GAGVSQTPSNKVTEKGKYVELRCDPISGHTALYWYRQSLGQGPEFLIYFQGTGAADDSGLPNDRFFAVRPEGSVSTLKIQRTERGDSAVYLCASSLRQGLYNEQFFGPGTRLTVL.

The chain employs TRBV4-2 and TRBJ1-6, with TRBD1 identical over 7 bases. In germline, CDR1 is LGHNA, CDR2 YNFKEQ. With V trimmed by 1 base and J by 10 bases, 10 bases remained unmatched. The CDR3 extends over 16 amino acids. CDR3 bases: TGTGCCAGCAGCCAAGTGGAGGGGGCCGGATCCTCACCCCTCCACTTT. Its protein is CASSQVEGAGSSPLHF.

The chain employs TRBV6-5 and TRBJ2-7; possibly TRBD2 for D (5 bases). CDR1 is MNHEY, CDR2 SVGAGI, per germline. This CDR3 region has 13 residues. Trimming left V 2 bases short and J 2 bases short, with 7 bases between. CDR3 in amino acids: CASSYPGTYEQYF. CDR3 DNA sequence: TGTGCCAGCAGTTACCCCGGGACCTACGAGCAGTACTTC.